This T cell receptor (beta chain) was found in a study of shared clonotypes between healthy human individuals. On this clone itself: Its target is unknown. A read error may account for a junction end that differs from germline.

Study-wide results and limits: Blood was the sole source, and tissue repertoires probably differ.

Loaded into unsorted PBMC replicate PCRs was approximately 320 ng DNA, 25,000 to 30,000 T cell genomes. The protocol was immunoSEQ multiplex PCR, while the TCRdb copy is restricted to in-frame clones and leaves out a portion. This sample has about 500,000 clones, with around 77% found just once. Adults of Caucasian background living in Nashville, Tennessee made up all donors. CDR1 is SGHNT and CDR2 is YYREEE in the germline V gene (reference sequence). The CDR3 runs to 13 residues. This chain links TRBV5-4 with TRBJ2-7; 7 bases fit TRBD1. Sequencing was performed on PBMCs. The receptor was isolated from a woman in her 40s in good health. Some clones in this sample may be carry-over from other donors' samples. CDR3 sequence: CASRQGGSFEQYF. CDR3 in DNA: TGTGCCAGCAGACAAGGGGGCTCCTTCGAGCAGTACTTC.